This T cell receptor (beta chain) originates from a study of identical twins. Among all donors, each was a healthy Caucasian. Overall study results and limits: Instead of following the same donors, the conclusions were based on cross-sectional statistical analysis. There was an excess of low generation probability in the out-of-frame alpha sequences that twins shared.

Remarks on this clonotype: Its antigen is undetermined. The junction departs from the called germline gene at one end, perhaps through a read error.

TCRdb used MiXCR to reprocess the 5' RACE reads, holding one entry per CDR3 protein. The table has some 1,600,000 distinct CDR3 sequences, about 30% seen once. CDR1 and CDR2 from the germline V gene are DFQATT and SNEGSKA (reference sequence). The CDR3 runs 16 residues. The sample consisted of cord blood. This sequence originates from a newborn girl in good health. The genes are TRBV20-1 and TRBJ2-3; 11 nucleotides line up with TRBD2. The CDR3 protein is CGAPVSSGGVTDTQYF. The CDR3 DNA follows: TGCGGTGCCCCCGTTAGTAGCGGGGGGGTCACAGATACGCAGTATTTT.